This T cell receptor (beta chain) is drawn from a study of shared clonotypes between healthy human individuals. Whole-study findings and limits: The sharing of about 5% of naive CD4 clonotypes was seen across a handful of donors. With few donors, the genetic and exposure-history diversity represented was limited.

Note on this clone: The target antigen is unknown. Distinct nucleotide sequences in the sample also encode this CDR3.

The CDR3 has 15 residues. V dropped 1 base and J dropped 8 bases, with 16 bases sitting between them. Germline V gene data show CDR1 as SGHRS and CDR2 as YFSETQ. CD4+ cells underwent separation, giving CD45RA+ naive and CD45RA-negative memory subsets. Samples underwent the assay at deep level. TCRdb's table, derived via immunoSEQ multiplex PCR, lists solely in-frame clones and lacks some. The sample consists of about 1.1 million clones, around three quarters of them appearing once. This clonotype originated in a man between 18 and 29 years old in good health. Some clones in this sample may be carry-over from other donors' samples. The chain employs TRBV5-1 and TRBJ1-3; D is undetermined. Specimen: memory CD4+ T cells from PBMCs. The subset here: CD45RA-negative fraction. CDR3 loop: CASSLFPGKADTIYF. The CDR3 DNA reads as TGCGCCAGCAGCTTGTTTCCGGGTAAAGCGGACACCATATATTTT.